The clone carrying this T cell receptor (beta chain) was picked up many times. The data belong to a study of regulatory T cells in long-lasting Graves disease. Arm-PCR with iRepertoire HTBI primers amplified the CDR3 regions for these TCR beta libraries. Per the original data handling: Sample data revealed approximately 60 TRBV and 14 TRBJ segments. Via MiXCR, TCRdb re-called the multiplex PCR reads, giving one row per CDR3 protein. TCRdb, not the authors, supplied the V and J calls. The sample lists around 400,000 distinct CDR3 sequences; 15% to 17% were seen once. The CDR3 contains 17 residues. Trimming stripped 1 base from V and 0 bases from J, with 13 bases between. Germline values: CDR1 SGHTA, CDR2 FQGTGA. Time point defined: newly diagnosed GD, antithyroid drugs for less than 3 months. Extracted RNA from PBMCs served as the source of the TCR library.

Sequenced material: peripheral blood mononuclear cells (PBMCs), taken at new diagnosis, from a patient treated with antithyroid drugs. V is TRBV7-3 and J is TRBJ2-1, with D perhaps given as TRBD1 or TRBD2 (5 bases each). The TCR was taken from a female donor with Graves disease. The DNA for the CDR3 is TGTGCCAGCAGCTTAAAAGGGTGGGGGTCCTCCTACAATGAGCAGTTCTTC. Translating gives CASSLKGWGSSYNEQFF.